One and the same sample provided the 8 T cell receptor beta chains below, sequenced in a study of T cell responses to AZD1222 COVID-19 vaccine. Libraries were prepared by immunoSEQ multiplex PCR; TCRdb keeps only in-frame clonotypes and omits some of them. The data hold about 93,000 clones, with 75% to 90% observed a single time. This specimen consisted of peripheral blood, obtained 28 days after the second AZD1222 dose. These receptors were collected from an adult who received the AZD1222 COVID-19 vaccine.

This clone turned up a few times. This chain joins TRBV25-1 and TRBJ1-2; D uncertain. Trimming left V 3 bases short and J 2 bases short, with 4 bases between. This CDR3 comprises 12 residues. Germline V lookup: CDR1 MGHDK, CDR2 SYGVNS. The CDR3 region is CASSEDNYGYTF. CDR3 bases: TGTGCCAGCAGTGAGGACAACTATGGCTACACCTTC.

The V and J genes are TRBV9 and TRBJ2-7; possible D gene TRBD2, 6 bases. Trimming stripped 2 bases from V and 3 bases from J, with 15 bases between. Per the germline V gene, CDR1 is SGDLS and CDR2 is YYNGEE. The CDR3 is made up of 15 amino acids. The DNA for the CDR3 is TGTGCCAGCAGCGTCGGGAGTTCGTTTTTCTACGAGCAGTACTTC. Amino acids: CASSVGSSFFYEQYF.

This chain uses TRBV23-1 with TRBJ1-5; 10 nucleotides line up with TRBD1. TRBV23-1 is filed as an ORF, its function uncertain. V trimming: 8 bases; J trimming: 4 bases; junction bases outside the gene matches: 23. The CDR3 is 20 residues long. CDR3 sequence reads: CASPNLPGQGPIRGNQPQHF. CDR3 nucleotides: TGCGCCAGCCCTAACCTACCGGGACAGGGGCCAATTCGGGGGAATCAGCCCCAGCATTTT.

In nucleotides, the CDR3 is TGTGCCAGCTCACCAGGTCAGGACCGAGCCTACGAGCAGTACTTC. Its translation: CASSPGQDRAYEQYF. The chain uses TRBV18 and TRBJ2-7; D gene uncertain. CDR1 and CDR2 from the germline V gene are KGHSH and LQKENI. V gave up 2 bases and J gave up 2 bases, with 13 bases separating them. The CDR3 consists of 15 residues. The variable domain in full, completed from reference TRBV18 and TRBJ2-7, reads NAGVMQNPRHLVRRRGQEARLRCSPMKGHSHVYWYRQLPEEGLKFMVYLQKENIIDESGMPKERFSAEFPKEGPSILRIQQVVRGDSAAYFCASSPGQDRAYEQYFGPGTRLTVT.

In its sample, this clone was seen a few times. This chain connects TRBV7-9 to TRBJ1-2; D is possibly TRBD1 (6 bases). CDR3 length: 12 residues. Germline values: CDR1 SEHNR, CDR2 FQNEAQ (reference sequence). Trimming took 1 base from V and 8 from J, leaving 8 bases between them. CDR3 residues: CASSLDRVGYTF. The CDR3 DNA is TGTGCCAGCAGCTTAGACAGGGTCGGCTACACCTTC.

This chain joins TRBV29-1 and TRBJ2-2; D is ambiguous. Trimming pared 0 bases from V and 4 bases from J, leaving 12 bases between. The CDR3 extends over 15 amino acids. Germline lookup yields CDR1 SQVTM and CDR2 ANQGSEA. CDR3 amino acids: CSVEDGGWGTGELFF. CDR3 coding DNA: TGCAGCGTTGAAGATGGTGGGTGGGGCACCGGGGAGCTGTTTTTT.

The V call is TRBV2, the J call TRBJ2-2; D is perhaps TRBD1 or TRBD2 (5 bases each). V lost 10 bases and J lost 2, with 17 bases in between. CDR3 length: 15 amino acids. Looked up from germline, CDR1 is SNHLY and CDR2 is FYNNEI. The CDR3 spells CATTTGTTNTGELFF. In nucleotides, the CDR3 is TGTGCCACAACCACCGGGACGACCAACACCGGGGAGCTGTTTTTT.

This sequence joins TRBV27 and TRBJ2-7; D is undetermined. Trimming pared 5 bases from V and 6 bases from J, leaving 17 bases between. Germline CDR1 reads MNHEY; CDR2 reads SMNVEV (reference sequence). The CDR3 has 14 residues. The CDR3 nucleotides are TGTGCCAGCAGTCCGAGGTCGCAGGCTGTCGAGCAGTACTTC. Translation gives CASSPRSQAVEQYF.